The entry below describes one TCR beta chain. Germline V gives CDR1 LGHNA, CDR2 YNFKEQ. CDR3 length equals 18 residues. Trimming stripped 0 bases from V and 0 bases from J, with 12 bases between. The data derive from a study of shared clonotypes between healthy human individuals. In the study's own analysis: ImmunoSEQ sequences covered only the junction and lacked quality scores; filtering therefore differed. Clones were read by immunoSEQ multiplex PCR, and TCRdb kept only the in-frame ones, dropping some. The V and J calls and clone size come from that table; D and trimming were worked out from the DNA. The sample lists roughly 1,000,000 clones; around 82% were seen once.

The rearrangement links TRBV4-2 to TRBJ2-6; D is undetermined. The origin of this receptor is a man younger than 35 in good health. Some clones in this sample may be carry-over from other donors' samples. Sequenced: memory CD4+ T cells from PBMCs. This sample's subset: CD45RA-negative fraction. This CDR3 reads CASSQDYPPRSGANVLTF. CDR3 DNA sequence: TGTGCCAGCAGCCAAGATTATCCTCCCCGCTCTGGGGCCAACGTCCTGACTTTC.